This is a list of T cell receptor beta chains from one sample in a study of T cells after posttransplantation cyclophosphamide. TCRdb's table, derived via immunoSEQ multiplex PCR, lists solely in-frame clones and lacks some. The table includes about 21,000 clones, roughly 98% detected once. The specimen sequenced was naive CD8+ T cells sorted from PBMCs. The receptors originated from a man aged 40-49 years in good health, CMV-negative, and a related stem cell transplant donor. Each CDR3 is given without its conserved first and last residue.

>TRBV28
ASSAGRGGYEQY
>TRBV4-1
ASSQDPGSTYEQY
>TRBV18
ASPPGIDTYNEQF
>TRBV28
ASSLGASEQY
>TRBV9
ASSVGSPIGYEQF
>TRBV5-4
ASSATGDEQY
>TRBV11-2
ASSFSYEQF
>TRBV5-1
ASSLAGGGHEQY
>TRBV15
ATSRLRGEQY
>TRBV28
ASSPRDRRDLAKNIQY
>TRBV13
ASSLRDTTEAF
>TRBV27
ASSLYAGLGGAIGSYEQY
>TRBV15
ATSTAQWRGPNTGELF
>TRBV9
ASSGTDPYEQY
>TRBV7-9
ASSLMGQGASGANVLT
>TRBV9
ASSPRGQGRIYEQY
>TRBV28
ASSPQGYQPQH
>TRBV10-3
AITPSASYEQY
>TRBV9
ASSPASAGGNYEQY
>TRBV27
ASSLSSRDRAHTEAF
>TRBV11-2
ASSFPRNRGPNYGYT
>TRBV7-9
ASSLGASGRGYEQY
>TRBV28
ASSPSSGGQPQH
>TRBV6-6
ASTPSTAMNTEAF
>TRBV15
ATARGGQEGEQY
>TRBV6-5
ASSYSIPSGQF
>TRBV28
ASSAQGNTEAF
>TRBV18
ASSPPQEIDGYT
>TRBV11-3
ASSSGDGIEETQY
>TRBV28
ASRLPGQGYSNQPQH